Listed below are T cell receptor beta chains from one sample, sequenced in a study of blood T cells in healthy people across ages. TCRdb recomputed calls from the 5' RACE reads with MiXCR, one row per CDR3 protein. The sample has about 640,000 distinct CDR3 sequences; roughly 30% are singletons. The sample comprised blood. These receptors all stem from a woman older than 75 in good health. Both conserved end residues are part of each CDR3. A D gene is named only where the DNA matches it firmly. Some rows mark clone size as missing; the rest say once, few, many or name a class of expanded clone.

many	NA	TRBV7-2	TRBJ2-5	CASSFLGGPQETQYF	TGTGCCAGCAGCTTCTTGGGGGGCCCCCAAGAGACCCAGTACTTC
many	NA	TRBV3-1	TRBJ2-3	CASSQDPIASQYF	TGTGCCAGCAGCCAAGATCCCATAGCGTCGCAGTATTTT
many	TRBD1	TRBV4-1	TRBJ1-5	CASSQEQGYVQPQHF	TGCGCCAGCAGCCAAGAACAGGGGTATGTGCAGCCCCAGCATTTT
NA	NA	TRBV20-1	TRBJ1-5	CSTRDPAGNPPQHF	TGCAGTACTAGAGATCCGGCAGGAAATCCGCCCCAGCATTTT
many	NA	TRBV27	TRBJ1-6	CASSSTGLGSPLHF	TGTGCCAGCAGTTCGACAGGTTTGGGTTCACCCCTCCACTTT
NA	NA	TRBV20-1	TRBJ1-2	CSARSRGNYTF	TGCAGTGCTAGGTCGAGAGGGAACTACACCTTC
NA	NA	TRBV7-2	TRBJ1-2	CASSAETGTSYYGYTF	TGTGCCAGCAGCGCAGAGACCGGGACAAGTTACTATGGCTACACCTTC
NA	NA	TRBV28	TRBJ1-2	CASSLGGWRYGYTF	TGTGCCAGCAGTTTAGGGGGTTGGAGGTATGGCTACACCTTC
NA	TRBD2	TRBV20-1	TRBJ2-3	CSASILSGLAGGRDTQYF	TGCAGTGCTAGTATCTTATCGGGACTAGCGGGAGGGAGAGATACGCAGTATTTT
many	NA	TRBV6-1	TRBJ2-7	CASRVPYEQYF	TGTGCCAGCAGGGTCCCTTACGAGCAGTACTTC
many	TRBD2	TRBV29-1	TRBJ2-3	CSVESVGTSGADTQYF	TGCAGCGTTGAAAGTGTGGGGACTAGCGGAGCAGATACGCAGTATTTT
many	NA	TRBV7-2	TRBJ2-1	CASSLVGGRDEQFF	TGTGCCAGCAGCTTAGTAGGGGGGCGGGATGAGCAGTTCTTC
once	NA	TRBV14	TRBJ2-2	CASSQVRGQGGELFF	TGTGCCAGCAGCCAAGTCCGGGGGCAAGGCGGGGAGCTGTTTTTT
many	NA	TRBV6-2/TRBV6-3	TRBJ2-3	CASSETHTDTQYF	TGTGCCAGCAGTGAGACCCACACAGATACGCAGTATTTT
few	NA	TRBV5-1	TRBJ2-5	CASSSGGTKGETQYF	TGCGCCAGCAGCTCCGGTGGGACGAAAGGAGAGACCCAGTACTTC
few	TRBD1	TRBV25-1	TRBJ2-7	CASSGDRGSDDEQYF	TGTGCCAGCAGTGGGGACAGGGGGTCGGACGACGAGCAGTACTTC
many	TRBD1	TRBV10-3	TRBJ1-2	CAISRQGEGYGYTF	TGTGCCATCAGCAGACAGGGGGAAGGGTATGGCTACACCTTC
NA	NA	TRBV29-1	TRBJ2-5	CSVISAFHDEQYF	TGCAGCGTTATCTCAGCCTTTCACGATGAGCAGTACTTC
many	NA	TRBV2	TRBJ1-2	CASSGEIGGNYGYTF	TGTGCCAGCAGCGGAGAAATCGGCGGTAACTATGGCTACACCTTC
NA	NA	TRBV7-7	TRBJ2-7	CASSVAGSPGSYNEQYF	TGTGCCAGCAGCGTTGCGGGGAGCCCCGGCTCCTACAATGAGCAGTACTTC
many	NA	TRBV24-1	TRBJ2-3	CATSSAGRGDTQYF	TGTGCCACCAGTTCGGCAGGTAGAGGGGATACGCAGTATTTT
many	NA	TRBV7-2	TRBJ2-3	CASSLGGVGDTQYF	TGTGCCAGCAGCTTAGGCGGGGTAGGGGATACGCAGTATTTT
NA	NA	TRBV7-2	TRBJ1-2	CASSLEVRSRYTF	TGTGCCAGCAGCTTAGAAGTTCGTAGTAGGTACACCTTC
many	TRBD2	TRBV6-1	TRBJ2-3	CASSGGLADTQYF	TGTGCCAGCAGTGGGGGACTAGCAGATACGCAGTATTTT
many	TRBD1	TRBV7-9	TRBJ2-5	CASSSDRVGKTQYF	TGTGCCAGCAGCTCCGACAGGGTTGGTAAGACCCAGTACTTC
NA	TRBD2	TRBV10-3	TRBJ2-3	CAIGGGLAGGADTQYF	TGTGCCATCGGTGGGGGACTAGCGGGGGGGGCAGATACGCAGTATTTT
many	NA	TRBV4-2	TRBJ2-1	CASSPVAGQSPGEQFF	TGTGCCAGCAGCCCAGTTGCGGGCCAATCTCCCGGGGAGCAGTTCTTC
NA	NA	TRBV7-3	TRBJ1-1	CASSLTPGDNTEAFF	TGTGCCAGCAGCTTAACTCCAGGTGATAACACTGAAGCTTTCTTT
many	NA	TRBV6-1	TRBJ2-7	CASSPETHTYEQYF	TGTGCCAGCAGTCCGGAGACACATACCTACGAGCAGTACTTC
many	TRBD2	TRBV7-9	TRBJ2-1	CASRRSGGVIDEQFF	TGTGCCAGCAGACGTAGCGGGGGGGTAATAGATGAGCAGTTCTTC
many	TRBD2	TRBV7-3	TRBJ2-3	CASTQAGALGDTQYF	TGTGCCAGCACCCAAGCGGGGGCGCTCGGAGATACGCAGTATTTT
NA	NA	TRBV3-1	TRBJ1-4	CASSPGRGRGEKLFF	TGTGCCAGCAGCCCCGGGCGCGGGAGAGGTGAAAAACTGTTTTTT
NA	NA	TRBV6-5	TRBJ2-5	CASSYSGRINEQYF	TGTGCCAGCAGTTACTCGGGACGAATCAATGAGCAGTACTTC
NA	TRBD2	TRBV9	TRBJ2-5	CASSVGTTSGGAGYQETQYF	TGTGCCAGCAGCGTCGGTACTACTAGCGGGGGGGCGGGGTACCAAGAGACCCAGTACTTC
few	TRBD2	TRBV5-5	TRBJ2-5	CASSKGTRLQETQYF	TGTGCCAGCAGCAAGGGGACTAGACTGCAAGAGACCCAGTACTTC
NA	TRBD1	TRBV18	TRBJ1-1	CASSGRQGDTEAFF	TGTGCCAGCTCAGGCAGACAGGGGGACACTGAAGCTTTCTTT
many	TRBD2	TRBV20-1	TRBJ2-5	CSATHAGEETQYF	TGCAGTGCTACCCATGCGGGGGAAGAGACCCAGTACTTC
once	NA	TRBV20-1	TRBJ2-1	CRAGLQANEQFF	TGCAGGGCTGGACTACAGGCTAATGAGCAGTTCTTC
NA	TRBD1	TRBV6-5	TRBJ1-2	CASSYGFGQGYGYTF	TGTGCCAGCAGTTACGGGTTTGGACAGGGCTATGGCTACACCTTC
few	TRBD2	TRBV5-1	TRBJ2-5	CASSLARSGSQETQYF	TGCGCCAGCAGCTTGGCCCGGAGCGGGAGTCAAGAGACCCAGTACTTC